The entry below gives a single TCR beta chain sequence along with its context. Its antigen remains unknown. The data derive from a study of chemoradiotherapy in HPV16-positive cancers. The assay was immunoSEQ multiplex PCR, and TCRdb's table has in-frame clones only and misses some. The sample shows more than 13,000 clones, about 91% of them seen only once. The germline V and J ends were trimmed by 6 bases and 3 bases, with 12 bases remaining between them. Germline CDR1 and CDR2: MGHRA and YSYEKL. The CDR3 is made up of 13 amino acids. General study points: HPV-responsive T-cell expansion during chemoradiotherapy was linked to improved recurrence-free survival in HPV16-positive patients. Functional assays defining HPV-specific T cells used only two HPV16-positive patients. Candidate HPV-specific clones and E7-related TCR motifs grew in tumor during treatment.

This sequence joins TRBV4-1 and TRBJ2-7; D call uncertain. This receptor was taken from a human donor with HPV-associated anogenital cancer. The material sequenced was blood, taken from a patient who underwent chemoradiotherapy. CDR3 loop: CASRPTDHYEQYF. The CDR3 region has the DNA TGCGCCAGCAGACCGACGGACCACTACGAGCAGTACTTC.